The clone carrying this T cell receptor beta chain was detected a few times. This sample is part of a study of shared T cell receptors in the human thymus. Measured with immunoSEQ multiplex PCR; TCRdb has only the in-frame clones, and not every one. Of 630,000 or so clones listed, around 87% are singletons. In germline, CDR1 is LGHNA, CDR2 YNFKEQ. CDR3 length equals 18 residues. J was trimmed by 3 bases and V by 0 bases; bases with no gene match: 11. The data were also submitted as part of a second study, on human thymus T cells. This second study notes: V and J gene usage appeared biased in thymic and blood repertoires.

This TCR came from a boy under two years old with a congenital heart defect. The rearrangement uses TRBV4-2 and TRBJ2-5; 9 bases are shared with TRBD2. The sample comprised thymocytes. CDR3 DNA: TGTGCCAGCAGCCAAGATCGGGGGGGGTTAGCGGGGGAAGAGACCCAGTACTTC. Protein: CASSQDRGGLAGEETQYF.